This entry is about one TCR beta chain. The sample originates from a study of OX40 agonist ivuxolimab in advanced cancers. This CDR3 contains 16 residues. V gave up 0 bases and J gave up 5 bases; unmatched junction bases: 7. Germline CDR1 SGHVS, CDR2 FNYEAQ. Here immunoSEQ multiplex PCR was the method, and the copy in TCRdb shows in-frame clones only, minus some. The table includes approximately 60,000 clones, roughly 87% detected once. The receptor was derived from an adult with an advanced solid tumor such as melanoma, head and neck, liver or kidney cancer. This material consisted of CD4+ or CD8+ T cells sorted from blood, taken in a trial of the OX40 agonist ivuxolimab. The V call is TRBV7-6, the J call TRBJ2-7, with TRBD1 matching over 10 bases. Written as DNA, the CDR3 is TGTGCCAGCAGCTTAGCCGAGGGGGGACAGGGGCACGAGCAGTACTTC. This codes for CASSLAEGGQGHEQYF.